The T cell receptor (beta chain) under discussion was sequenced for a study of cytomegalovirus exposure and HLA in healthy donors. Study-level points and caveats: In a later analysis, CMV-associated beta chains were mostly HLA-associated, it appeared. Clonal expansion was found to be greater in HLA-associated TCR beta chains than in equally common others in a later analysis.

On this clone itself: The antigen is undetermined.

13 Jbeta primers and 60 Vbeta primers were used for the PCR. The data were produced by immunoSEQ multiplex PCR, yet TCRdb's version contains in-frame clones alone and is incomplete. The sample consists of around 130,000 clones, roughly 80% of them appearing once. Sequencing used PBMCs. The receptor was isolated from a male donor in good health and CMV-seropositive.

CDR3 sequence (DNA): TGTGCCAGCAGTGTTGGGACAGCCTTCTTTGGGGAAAAACTGTTTTTT. Translated, it gives CASSVGTAFFGEKLFF. V usage is TRBV28 and J usage is TRBJ1-4, with 7 bases fitting TRBD1. Per the germline V gene, CDR1 is MDHEN and CDR2 is SYDVKM. V dropped 5 bases and J dropped 8; count of bases not matched to a gene: 14. CDR3 length: 16 residues. The entire variable domain, with the rest obtained from reference TRBV28 and TRBJ1-4, is as follows: DVKVTQSSRYLVKRTGEKVFLECVQDMDHENMFWYRQDPGLGLRLIYFSYDVKMKEKGDIPEGYSVSREKKERFSLILESASTNQTSMYLCASSVGTAFFGEKLFFGSGTQLSVL.